This is a list of T cell receptor beta chains from one sample in a study of blood T cell repertoires in COVID-19. TCRdb's copy holds only in-frame clones and misses some; the assay was immunoSEQ multiplex PCR. Seen here are roughly 220,000 clones, around 81% observed once, and the top ten hold roughly 6%. Material for sequencing was peripheral blood. The receptors derive from an older woman with acute or convalescent COVID-19. The CDR3 runs from the conserved cysteine through the conserved F or W. The order of the fields is J gene, V gene, CDR3 protein.

J gene: TRBJ2-1; V gene: TRBV12-1; CDR3 protein: CASSAGRLAMYNEQFF
J gene: TRBJ2-3; V gene: TRBV7-9; CDR3 protein: CASSRWDGTVDKSTDTQYF
J gene: TRBJ2-5; V gene: TRBV9; CDR3 protein: CASSVDGRAGETQYF
J gene: TRBJ1-1; V gene: TRBV6-5; CDR3 protein: CASSYSGRDTEAFF
J gene: TRBJ2-1; V gene: TRBV28; CDR3 protein: CASSPRDSYNEQFF
J gene: TRBJ2-3; V gene: TRBV6-5; CDR3 protein: CASRVFSTDTQYF
J gene: TRBJ2-7; V gene: TRBV28; CDR3 protein: CASSPTGEVNEQYF
J gene: TRBJ1-3; V gene: TRBV20-1; CDR3 protein: CSASRTGISGNTIYF
J gene: TRBJ1-4; V gene: TRBV27; CDR3 protein: CASSFPRDREKEKLFF
J gene: TRBJ1-6; V gene: TRBV30; CDR3 protein: CAWSPDRVIYNSPLHF
J gene: TRBJ2-7; V gene: TRBV18; CDR3 protein: CASSPPGLAYEQYF
J gene: TRBJ1-2; V gene: TRBV28; CDR3 protein: CASSNAQGNYGYTF
J gene: TRBJ2-7; V gene: TRBV9; CDR3 protein: CASSVWPEAYEQYF
J gene: TRBJ1-5; V gene: TRBV18; CDR3 protein: CASSQTGISPASNQPQHF
J gene: TRBJ2-4; V gene: TRBV28; CDR3 protein: CASSFSLGRNIQYF
J gene: TRBJ1-1; V gene: TRBV4-1; CDR3 protein: CASSQDPRGTEAFF
J gene: TRBJ1-2; V gene: TRBV3-1/TRBV3-2; CDR3 protein: CASSRRGTGAVYGYTF
J gene: TRBJ2-7; V gene: TRBV18; CDR3 protein: CASSGRDRAYEQYF
J gene: TRBJ1-2; V gene: TRBV7-2; CDR3 protein: CASSLVLTVNYGYTF
J gene: TRBJ2-3; V gene: TRBV7-3; CDR3 protein: CASSSGGDTQYF
J gene: TRBJ2-1; V gene: TRBV4-2; CDR3 protein: CASSTRLAGGQDNEQFF
J gene: TRBJ1-2; V gene: TRBV27; CDR3 protein: CASSPFRAGAYGYTF
J gene: TRBJ2-1; V gene: TRBV28; CDR3 protein: CASNIAYNEQFF
J gene: TRBJ2-3; V gene: TRBV11-3; CDR3 protein: CASSGAGAGDTQYF
J gene: TRBJ2-4; V gene: TRBV6-2/TRBV6-3; CDR3 protein: CASSLGLAGGQNIQYF
J gene: TRBJ2-1; V gene: TRBV19; CDR3 protein: CASSISGTDNEQFF
J gene: TRBJ2-1; V gene: TRBV19; CDR3 protein: CASTQRGRGSYNEQFF
J gene: TRBJ1-1; V gene: TRBV29-1; CDR3 protein: CSGRTGGDTEAFF
J gene: TRBJ1-5; V gene: TRBV7-9; CDR3 protein: CASSPPTGQPQHF
J gene: TRBJ2-1; V gene: TRBV18; CDR3 protein: CASSGLAGVTNEQFF
J gene: TRBJ2-5; V gene: TRBV29-1; CDR3 protein: CSAPTAGETQYF
J gene: TRBJ2-1; V gene: TRBV28; CDR3 protein: CASQGGLGLDNEQFF
J gene: TRBJ1-2; V gene: TRBV19; CDR3 protein: CASSIADRAAGYTF
J gene: TRBJ2-1; V gene: TRBV24-1; CDR3 protein: CATSDLTGSNEQFF
J gene: TRBJ1-6; V gene: TRBV7-9; CDR3 protein: CASSLAGGENSPLHF
J gene: TRBJ2-7; V gene: TRBV10-1; CDR3 protein: CASSESGTPSYEQYF
J gene: TRBJ2-3; V gene: TRBV21-1; CDR3 protein: CASSTSLGARDTQYF
J gene: TRBJ2-7; V gene: TRBV6-1; CDR3 protein: CASSEGAGVLYEQYF
J gene: TRBJ1-5; V gene: TRBV27; CDR3 protein: CASSLSQYSNQPQHF
J gene: TRBJ2-5; V gene: TRBV5-6; CDR3 protein: CASSRTGFQETQYF
J gene: TRBJ1-3; V gene: TRBV7-2; CDR3 protein: CASSLMGGVGNGNTIYF
J gene: TRBJ1-6; V gene: TRBV3-1/TRBV3-2; CDR3 protein: CASGQGINSPLHF
J gene: TRBJ2-7; V gene: TRBV5-6; CDR3 protein: CASSTGLADSYEQYF
J gene: TRBJ1-3; V gene: TRBV2; CDR3 protein: CASRTGTRGNTIYF
J gene: TRBJ1-1; V gene: TRBV15; CDR3 protein: CATSRNRGTEAFF
J gene: TRBJ2-1; V gene: TRBV5-5; CDR3 protein: CASSFSGTAYNEQFF
J gene: TRBJ2-1; V gene: TRBV24-1; CDR3 protein: CATSGGARLAGHEQFF
J gene: TRBJ1-1; V gene: TRBV10-2; CDR3 protein: CASSGQKNTEAFF